This is a list of T cell receptor beta chains from one sample in a study of T-cell memory formation after mild COVID-19. MiXCR, applied by TCRdb to the 5' RACE reads, yields one record per CDR3 protein. Of about 81,000 distinct CDR3 sequences listed, roughly 25% are singletons. The specimen sequenced was PBMCs or a T cell subset sorted from them (not recorded which). All receptors come from a man aged 18 to 35 who had mild COVID-19 (a few samples of this study predate the infection). Cell type and time point are not known. The CDR3 runs from the conserved cysteine through the conserved F or W. Each record gives: CDR3 protein, CDR3 DNA, J gene, clone size, V gene, D gene. The D gene is left open where the match is weak. Not every row has a clone size; where given, it reads once, few, many or a size class.

CDR3aa: CASSDRTDRGSTGELFF
CDR3nt: TGTGCCAGCAGCGACCGGACGGACAGGGGGAGCACCGGGGAGCTGTTTTTT
j_gene: TRBJ2-2
abundance: NA
v_gene: TRBV7-9
d_gene: TRBD1

CDR3aa: CASSDGQGPDTQYF
CDR3nt: TGTGCCAGCAGCGACGGACAGGGACCAGATACGCAGTATTTT
j_gene: TRBJ2-3
abundance: few
v_gene: TRBV5-5
d_gene: TRBD1

CDR3aa: CSARDRQGTDTQYF
CDR3nt: TGCAGTGCTAGAGACCGACAGGGGACAGATACGCAGTATTTT
j_gene: TRBJ2-3
abundance: few
v_gene: TRBV20-1
d_gene: TRBD1

CDR3aa: CASSSRDWEETQYF
CDR3nt: TGTGCCAGCAGCTCCCGGGACTGGGAAGAGACCCAGTACTTC
j_gene: TRBJ2-5
abundance: NA
v_gene: TRBV5-8
d_gene: NA

CDR3aa: CATSIWEGNEQYF
CDR3nt: TGTGCCACCAGCATTTGGGAGGGGAACGAGCAGTACTTC
j_gene: TRBJ2-7
abundance: few
v_gene: TRBV15
d_gene: TRBD2

CDR3aa: CASSQAGEGAMRTEAFF
CDR3nt: TGCGCCAGCAGCCAAGCGGGGGAGGGGGCAATGAGGACTGAAGCTTTCTTT
j_gene: TRBJ1-1
abundance: NA
v_gene: TRBV4-1
d_gene: TRBD1

CDR3aa: CASSPRQGPTSQETQYF
CDR3nt: TGTGCCAGCTCACCCCGACAGGGGCCCACCAGCCAAGAGACCCAGTACTTC
j_gene: TRBJ2-5
abundance: NA
v_gene: TRBV18
d_gene: TRBD1

CDR3aa: CASSQVGWGTETQYF
CDR3nt: TGCGCCAGCAGCCAAGTCGGCTGGGGCACGGAGACCCAGTACTTC
j_gene: TRBJ2-5
abundance: NA
v_gene: TRBV4-3
d_gene: NA

CDR3aa: CASSPDGLALDTQYF
CDR3nt: TGTGCCAGCAGCCCTGACGGACTAGCGCTAGATACGCAGTATTTT
j_gene: TRBJ2-3
abundance: many
v_gene: TRBV28
d_gene: TRBD2

CDR3aa: CASSSLDRRANYGYTF
CDR3nt: TGTGCCAGCAGCTCTTTGGACAGGCGGGCGAACTATGGCTACACCTTC
j_gene: TRBJ1-2
abundance: NA
v_gene: TRBV5-5
d_gene: TRBD1

CDR3aa: CASSLNTDTIYF
CDR3nt: TGTGCCAGCAGCTTAAATACGGACACCATATATTTT
j_gene: TRBJ1-3
abundance: NA
v_gene: TRBV11-2
d_gene: NA

CDR3aa: CASSPQGALETQYF
CDR3nt: TGTGCCAGCAGCCCACAGGGGGCCCTCGAGACCCAGTACTTC
j_gene: TRBJ2-5
abundance: NA
v_gene: TRBV12-3/TRBV12-4
d_gene: TRBD1

CDR3aa: CASRASMNYEQYF
CDR3nt: TGTGCCAGCAGGGCCTCGATGAACTACGAGCAGTACTTC
j_gene: TRBJ2-7
abundance: NA
v_gene: TRBV12-3/TRBV12-4
d_gene: NA

CDR3aa: CASSYTRVSEQYF
CDR3nt: TGTGCCAGCAGTTATACAAGGGTGAGCGAGCAGTACTTC
j_gene: TRBJ2-7
abundance: NA
v_gene: TRBV6-5
d_gene: NA

CDR3aa: CASSQLAGGNYNEQFF
CDR3nt: TGCGCCAGCAGCCAACTAGCGGGGGGGAATTACAATGAGCAGTTCTTC
j_gene: TRBJ2-1
abundance: many
v_gene: TRBV4-3
d_gene: TRBD2

CDR3aa: CSAVGDTDNIQYF
CDR3nt: TGCAGTGCCGTCGGGGACACGGACAACATTCAGTACTTC
j_gene: TRBJ2-4
abundance: NA
v_gene: TRBV20-1
d_gene: NA

CDR3aa: CASSAEAGAPYEQYF
CDR3nt: TGCGCCAGCAGCGCCGAGGCGGGGGCCCCCTACGAGCAGTACTTC
j_gene: TRBJ2-7
abundance: NA
v_gene: TRBV4-3
d_gene: NA

CDR3aa: CASSRLEVYEQYF
CDR3nt: TGTGCCAGCAGCCGGCTGGAGGTCTACGAGCAGTACTTC
j_gene: TRBJ2-7
abundance: NA
v_gene: TRBV7-9
d_gene: NA

CDR3aa: CSARDLTLQPQHF
CDR3nt: TGCAGTGCTAGAGACCTAACACTCCAGCCCCAGCATTTT
j_gene: TRBJ1-5
abundance: NA
v_gene: TRBV20-1
d_gene: NA

CDR3aa: CASSPGGRLFF
CDR3nt: TGTGCCAGCAGCCCAGGGGGACGGCTGTTTTTT
j_gene: TRBJ2-2
abundance: few
v_gene: TRBV9
d_gene: TRBD1

CDR3aa: CAVGRDRLSGANVLTF
CDR3nt: TGTGCCGTGGGTAGGGACAGGCTCTCTGGGGCCAACGTCCTGACTTTC
j_gene: TRBJ2-6
abundance: NA
v_gene: TRBV6-5
d_gene: TRBD1

CDR3aa: CASSPYRDRGNIQYF
CDR3nt: TGTGCCAGCAGCCCATACCGGGACAGGGGAAACATTCAGTACTTC
j_gene: TRBJ2-4
abundance: NA
v_gene: TRBV3-1
d_gene: TRBD1

CDR3aa: CSVEGSTGTGGNTDTQYF
CDR3nt: TGCAGCGTGGAGGGCAGCACCGGGACAGGGGGCAACACAGATACGCAGTATTTT
j_gene: TRBJ2-3
abundance: few
v_gene: TRBV29-1
d_gene: TRBD1

CDR3aa: CASSFSGTSYEQYF
CDR3nt: TGTGCCAGCAGCTTCTCCGGGACCTCCTACGAGCAGTACTTC
j_gene: TRBJ2-7
abundance: few
v_gene: TRBV7-2
d_gene: NA

CDR3aa: CASSLAPVSNYGYTF
CDR3nt: TGTGCCAGCAGCTTAGCGCCTGTATCTAACTATGGCTACACCTTC
j_gene: TRBJ1-2
abundance: few
v_gene: TRBV7-9
d_gene: NA

CDR3aa: CASSDGGTGANVLTF
CDR3nt: TGTGCCAGCAGCGATGGGGGCACTGGGGCCAACGTCCTGACTTTC
j_gene: TRBJ2-6
abundance: NA
v_gene: TRBV6-6
d_gene: NA

CDR3aa: CASRTTDREETQYF
CDR3nt: TGTGCCAGCAGAACTACGGACAGGGAAGAGACCCAGTACTTC
j_gene: TRBJ2-5
abundance: few
v_gene: TRBV7-8
d_gene: TRBD1

CDR3aa: CASSFGNAYGYTF
CDR3nt: TGTGCCAGCAGTTTCGGGAACGCCTATGGCTACACCTTC
j_gene: TRBJ1-2
abundance: few
v_gene: TRBV27
d_gene: NA

CDR3aa: CASSELSGSEKLFF
CDR3nt: TGTGCCAGCAGTGAATTATCGGGAAGTGAAAAACTGTTTTTT
j_gene: TRBJ1-4
abundance: NA
v_gene: TRBV6-4
d_gene: NA

CDR3aa: CASSSGQGATEAFF
CDR3nt: TGCGCCAGCAGCTCGGGACAGGGGGCTACTGAAGCTTTCTTT
j_gene: TRBJ1-1
abundance: few
v_gene: TRBV5-1
d_gene: TRBD1